The 28 T cell receptor beta chains below come from one sample, sequenced in a study of shared clonotypes between healthy human individuals. The method was immunoSEQ multiplex PCR; TCRdb's version includes in-frame clones alone and lacks a portion of them. The repertoire has roughly 2,000,000 clones, about 95% of them found once; the top ten carry 1% to 1.5%. Naive CD8 populations comprised CD45RO-negative cells positively selected for CCR7, excluding terminally differentiated effector memory CD45RA+ cells. What was sequenced was naive CD8+ T cells sorted from blood. Receptors were obtained from a young man in good health.

The chain employs TRBV9 and TRBJ1-2; no clear D. The CDR3 runs to 14 residues. Trimming left V 2 bases short and J 0 bases short, with 8 bases between. The V gene's germline CDR1 is SGDLS and CDR2 YYNGEE. CDR3 coding DNA: TGTGCCAGCAGCGTGGACGGGACTAACTATGGCTACACCTTC. Amino acids: CASSVDGTNYGYTF.

This clone was seen only a few times. The V and J genes are TRBV9 and TRBJ1-1; D not certain. This CDR3 comprises 12 residues. Per germline, CDR1 SGDLS and CDR2 YYNGEE. Trimming cost V 4 bases and J 6 bases, with 10 bases left between them. As DNA, the CDR3 is TGTGCCAGCAGCTTCAACGGCGCTGAAGCTTTCTTT. This sequence encodes CASSFNGAEAFF. The whole variable domain, filled in from reference TRBV9 and TRBJ1-1, reads DSGVTQTPKHLITATGQRVTLRCSPRSGDLSVYWYQQSLDQGLQFLIQYYNGEERAKGNILERFSAQQFPDLHSELNLSSLELGDSALYFCASSFNGAEAFFGQGTRLTVV.

As to this clone: A read error may account for a junction end that differs from germline. The sample carries other DNA sequences with the same CDR3. The rearrangement uses TRBV11-2 and TRBJ2-5; D not resolved. Germline V gives CDR1 SGHAT, CDR2 FQNNGV. The CDR3 has 13 amino acids. The CDR3 reads CASSLETDETQYF. The DNA for the CDR3 is TGTGCCAGCAGCCTAGAGACTGACGAGACCCAGTACTTC.

V usage is TRBV6-1 and J usage is TRBJ2-5, with 9 bases fitting TRBD1. V lost 6 bases to trimming and J lost 5 bases; unmatched junction nucleotides: 4. In germline, CDR1 is MNHNS, CDR2 SASEGT. The CDR3 consists of 13 residues. CDR3 loop: CASRGTGYETQYF. The CDR3 coding sequence is TGTGCCAGCAGAGGGACAGGGTACGAGACCCAGTACTTC.

CDR3 DNA sequence: TGTGCCAGCAGCTCACAAGGAGACCCTTACGAGCAGTACTTC. It specifies CASSSQGDPYEQYF. J is TRBJ2-7 and V is TRBV7-9; D unclear. This CDR3 has 14 residues. CDR1 is SEHNR and CDR2 is FQNEAQ in the germline V gene (reference sequence). V lost 4 bases and J 4 bases, leaving 14 bases between the germline ends. Variable domain in full (rest from reference TRBV7-9 and TRBJ2-7): DTGVSQNPRHKITKRGQNVTFRCDPISEHNRLYWYRQTLGQGPEFLTYFQNEAQLEKSRLLSDRFSAERPKGSFSTLEIQRTEQGDSAMYLCASSSQGDPYEQYFGPGTRLTVT.

This clone was observed once. The chain links TRBV28 to TRBJ1-4; D not resolved. The CDR3 length is 13 residues. V lost 4 bases, J lost 8 bases, and 11 bases lay in between. Germline V gene sequence: CDR1 MDHEN, CDR2 SYDVKM. CDR3 sequence (DNA): TGTGCCAGCAGTTCCATCCCCCCAGAAAAACTGTTTTTT. Translating it yields CASSSIPPEKLFF.

The chain combines TRBV2 with TRBJ2-1; a possible D gene is TRBD2 (5 bases). CDR1 SNHLY and CDR2 FYNNEI come from the germline V gene. V was cut by 8 bases and J by 4 bases, with 15 bases left in between. The CDR3 is made up of 14 amino acids. The CDR3 nucleotides read TGTGCCAGCGGAGGAGTCGACGCGTACAATGAGCAGTTCTTC. Protein sequence: CASGGVDAYNEQFF.

Comment on this clone: Other DNA sequences within the sample encode an identical CDR3. As DNA, the CDR3 is TGTGCCAGCAGCTTTTGGAGCTCCTACAATGAGCAGTTCTTC. Residues: CASSFWSSYNEQFF. The chain uses TRBV11-2 and TRBJ2-1; D not certain. Trimming cost V 3 bases and J 0 bases, with 6 bases left between them. This CDR3 comprises 14 residues. Germline V gene sequence: CDR1 SGHAT, CDR2 FQNNGV. The whole variable domain, filled in from reference TRBV11-2 and TRBJ2-1, reads EAGVAQSPRYKIIEKRQSVAFWCNPISGHATLYWYQQILGQGPKLLIQFQNNGVVDDSQLPKDRFSAERLKGVDSTLKIQPAKLEDSAVYLCASSFWSSYNEQFFGPGTRLTVL.

V usage is TRBV4-1 and J usage is TRBJ2-7, with 7 bases matching TRBD1. V dropped 3 bases and J dropped 3; count of bases not matched to a gene: 5. The CDR3 covers 14 residues. CDR1 is MGHRA, CDR2 YSYEKL, per germline. This CDR3 is CASSQDDRDYEQYF. Here the CDR3 DNA reads TGCGCCAGCAGCCAGGACGACAGGGACTACGAGCAGTACTTC.

This chain uses TRBV4-2 with TRBJ2-5; 12 bases align to TRBD2. CDR3 length: 17 amino acids. J was trimmed by 3 bases and V by 3 bases; bases with no gene match: 8. Germline assignment: CDR1 LGHNA and CDR2 YNFKEQ. CDR3: CASSHNEASGGEETQYF. The CDR3 DNA reads as TGTGCCAGCAGCCACAATGAGGCTAGCGGGGGGGAAGAGACCCAGTACTTC.

V usage is TRBV11-1 and J usage is TRBJ2-7, with D unresolved. Trimming shortened V by 7 bases and J by 2 bases, and 9 bases separated the two germline ends. From germline, CDR1 is SGHAT and CDR2 FQDESV (reference sequence). This CDR3 has 12 amino acids. This CDR3 is CASKTRAYEQYF. The CDR3 DNA reads as TGTGCCAGCAAGACCCGGGCCTACGAGCAGTACTTC.

A word on this clone: The junction shows a germline mismatch at one end, possibly a read error. The chain's CDR3 is CLEEAGEGFGPDTQYF. The CDR3, as DNA: TGCCTAGAGGAAGCGGGAGAGGGATTCGGGCCAGATACGCAGTATTTT. The chain employs TRBV2 and TRBJ2-3, with 8 bases fitting TRBD2. In germline, CDR1 is SNHLY, CDR2 FYNNEI. This CDR3 has 16 residues. The entire variable domain, with the rest obtained from reference TRBV2 and TRBJ2-3, is as follows: EPEVTQTPSHQVTQMGQEVILRCVPISNHLYFYWYRQILGQKVEFLVSFYNNEISEKSEIFDDQFSVERPDGSNFTLKIRSTKLEDSAMYFCLEEAGEGFGPDTQYFGPGTRLTVL.

The chain recombines TRBV7-9 with TRBJ2-7, with D perhaps matching TRBD2 (5 bases). CDR3 size: 13 residues. V was pared by 1 base and J by 5 bases, with 9 bases between. The germline V gene has CDR1 SEHNR and CDR2 FQNEAQ (reference sequence). CDR3 nucleotides: TGTGCCAGCAGCTTAGAGGCGGGCCACGAGCAGTACTTC. Its translation is CASSLEAGHEQYF.

This clone has just a few counts. This chain links TRBV2 with TRBJ2-1; possibly TRBD2 for D (5 bases). The V and J ends lost 4 bases and 10 bases respectively, with 20 bases between them. This CDR3 spans 15 amino acids. CDR1 is SNHLY, CDR2 FYNNEI, per germline. The CDR3 DNA reads TGTGCCAGCAGTGGGACTGTCCCGCAGGATTTCGAGCAGTTCTTC. Protein: CASSGTVPQDFEQFF.

The V and J genes are TRBV19 and TRBJ2-5; D assignment may be TRBD1 or TRBD2 (7 bases each). Germline V gene lookup returns CDR1 LNHDA and CDR2 SQIVND (reference sequence). V was shortened by 1 base and J by 5 bases, with 11 bases between the two germline ends. The CDR3 has 14 residues. The CDR3 loop reads CASSIGQGGETQYF. The CDR3 DNA reads TGTGCCAGTAGTATAGGGCAGGGGGGGGAGACCCAGTACTTC.

J is TRBJ1-4 and V is TRBV7-2; D is unresolved. Trimming shortened V by 1 base and J by 5 bases, and 2 bases separated the two germline ends. Germline V gene sequence: CDR1 SGHTA, CDR2 FQGNSA. The CDR3 loop spans 12 amino acids. The CDR3 coding sequence is TGTGCCAGCAGCTTAGGGAATGAAAAACTGTTTTTT. Amino acids: CASSLGNEKLFF.

V gene TRBV6-1 combines with J gene TRBJ2-2, with 9 bases matching TRBD1. The V segment lost 6 bases and the J segment 6 bases; nucleotides outside the gene matches: 5. This CDR3 comprises 14 residues. Per the germline V gene, CDR1 is MNHNS and CDR2 is SASEGT. The CDR3 DNA sequence: TGTGCCAGCAGGCTACAGGGGGCTGCCGGGGAGCTGTTTTTT. As protein: CASRLQGAAGELFF.

This clone was seen once. The chain uses TRBV6-5 and TRBJ1-6, with D possibly being TRBD1 (6 bases). CDR3 length: 15 amino acids. Germline CDR1 and CDR2: MNHEY and SVGAGI. The V gene lost 6 bases and the J gene lost 7 bases, with 16 bases spanning the gap. The CDR3 sequence is CASRFSGEGNSPLHF. The CDR3 nucleotides read TGTGCCAGCAGGTTCTCAGGGGAGGGAAATTCACCCCTCCACTTT.

This clone appeared a single time. The sample has other DNA sequences that encode this CDR3 too. V is TRBV6-5 and J is TRBJ2-5, with D possibly TRBD1 on 5 matching bases. Germline V gene sequence: CDR1 MNHEY, CDR2 SVGAGI. V lost 2 bases and J 0 bases, leaving 7 bases between the germline ends. The CDR3 length is 14 residues. CDR3 protein: CASSYLGDQETQYF. DNA for the CDR3: TGTGCCAGCAGTTACCTAGGGGACCAAGAGACCCAGTACTTC.

For this clone: The same CDR3 can be traced to other DNA sequences in this sample. The J gene is TRBJ2-7, the V gene TRBV7-9; D is unclear. The CDR3 spans 12 residues. The V end was cut by 2 bases, the J end by 4 bases, with 6 bases between. Germline CDR1 is SEHNR and CDR2 is FQNEAQ (reference sequence). The CDR3 reads CASSLNAYEQYF. The CDR3 DNA follows: TGTGCCAGCAGCTTAAACGCTTACGAGCAGTACTTC.

The chain is built from TRBV28 and TRBJ1-2, with TRBD1 as a possible D gene (5 bases). The CDR3 is 18 amino acids. V was cut by 4 bases and J by 4 bases, with 25 bases left in between. Per germline, CDR1 MDHEN and CDR2 SYDVKM. The CDR3 DNA follows: TGTGCCAGCAGTTCCTCAAAGGAGATACAGGAGCCGAGCTATGGCTACACCTTC. Encoded protein: CASSSSKEIQEPSYGYTF.

The chain has TRBV27 and TRBJ2-1; the match to TRBD2 covers 9 bases. The trim removed 8 bases at V and 7 bases at J, leaving 21 bases unmatched. In germline, CDR1 is MNHEY, CDR2 SMNVEV (reference sequence). The CDR3 spans 18 residues. CDR3 DNA: TGTGCCAGCGGCCACCAGGGGGTAGCGGGGGCCGCCCAAAATGAGCAGTTCTTC. Translating it yields CASGHQGVAGAAQNEQFF.

As regards this clone: Different DNA sequences within this sample yield the same CDR3. The rearrangement links TRBV7-9 to TRBJ2-5; D may be TRBD1 (5 bases). Germline V gene lookup returns CDR1 SEHNR and CDR2 FQNEAQ (reference sequence). Trimming removed 6 bases at V and 2 bases at J, with 10 bases between. The CDR3 length is 13 residues. CDR3 nucleotide sequence: TGTGCCAGCAGTTTCGACAGTCAAGAGACCCAGTACTTC. Translating gives CASSFDSQETQYF.

This rearrangement joins TRBV7-9 to TRBJ1-3; D is ambiguous. Per germline, CDR1 SEHNR and CDR2 FQNEAQ (reference sequence). The CDR3 is 17 residues long. The V end was cut by 5 bases, the J end by 0 bases, with 17 bases between. The CDR3 DNA reads as TGTGCCAGCAGCCCTACGACGGTTGCCGACTCTGGAAACACCATATATTTT. The encoded protein is CASSPTTVADSGNTIYF.

V usage is TRBV7-2 and J usage is TRBJ2-5, with TRBD2 matching over 7 bases. Losses at the gene ends were 1 base for V and 0 bases for J; bases not matched to a gene: 11. CDR3 size: 18 residues. Germline CDR1 SGHTA, CDR2 FQGNSA. The CDR3 nucleotides read TGTGCCAGCAGCTTAGAGGTCCCTAGCGGACCGTACCAAGAGACCCAGTACTTC. Translated, it gives CASSLEVPSGPYQETQYF.

This chain links TRBV5-6 with TRBJ1-1; the D gene is possibly TRBD1 (6 bases). Germline CDR1 is SGHDT and CDR2 is YYEEEE. Trimming pared 4 bases from V and 1 base from J, leaving 17 bases between. The CDR3 spans 16 residues. Written as DNA, the CDR3 is TGTGCCAGCAGCCCTCTTGGGGACAAGCCGAACACTGAAGCTTTCTTT. This gives the protein CASSPLGDKPNTEAFF.

This clone has more than one count but fewer than ten. V gene TRBV13 combines with J gene TRBJ1-3; D unclear. This CDR3 is built from 15 residues. Germline-derived CDR1 and CDR2 are PRHDT and FYEKMQ (reference sequence). V was clipped by 0 bases and J by 4 bases, with 10 bases between them. The chain's CDR3 is CASSLGEGRGNTIYF. CDR3 coding DNA: TGTGCCAGCAGCTTAGGCGAGGGCCGAGGAAACACCATATATTTT.

V gene TRBV19 combines with J gene TRBJ2-1; TRBD2 matches 9 bases. The CDR3 is 15 residues long. Trimming removed 3 bases from V and 4 bases from J; junction bases left unmatched: 4. Germline values: CDR1 LNHDA, CDR2 SQIVND (reference sequence). In DNA, the CDR3 is TGTGCCAGTAGTATCTCTAGCGGGGATTACAATGAGCAGTTCTTC. It codes for CASSISSGDYNEQFF.